This record concerns one T cell receptor beta chain sequence. The source of the sample is a study of shared clonotypes between healthy human individuals. Repertoires were generated with immunoSEQ multiplex PCR, while TCRdb's copy carries only in-frame clones and drops some. The table lists 1 million to 1.2 million clones, 60% to 85% of them singletons. The trim removed 0 bases at V and 3 bases at J, leaving 2 bases unmatched. The CDR3 covers 14 residues. The germline V gene encodes CDR1 SGHDT and CDR2 YYEEEE. The chain links TRBV5-6 to TRBJ2-7; 8 positions agree with TRBD2. The sequence derives from a man aged 18 to 35 in good health. Some clones in this sample may be carry-over from other donors' samples. What was sequenced was memory CD4+ T cells from PBMCs. Described subset: CD45RA-negative fraction. CDR3 sequence: CASSLDLAGYEQYF. In DNA, the CDR3 is TGTGCCAGCAGCTTGGATCTAGCGGGCTACGAGCAGTACTTC. Variable domain in full (rest from reference TRBV5-6 and TRBJ2-7): DAGVTQSPTHLIKTRGQQVTLRCSPKSGHDTVSWYQQALGQGPQFIFQYYEEEERQRGNFPDRFSGHQFPNYSSELNVNALLLGDSALYLCASSLDLAGYEQYFGPGTRLTVT.